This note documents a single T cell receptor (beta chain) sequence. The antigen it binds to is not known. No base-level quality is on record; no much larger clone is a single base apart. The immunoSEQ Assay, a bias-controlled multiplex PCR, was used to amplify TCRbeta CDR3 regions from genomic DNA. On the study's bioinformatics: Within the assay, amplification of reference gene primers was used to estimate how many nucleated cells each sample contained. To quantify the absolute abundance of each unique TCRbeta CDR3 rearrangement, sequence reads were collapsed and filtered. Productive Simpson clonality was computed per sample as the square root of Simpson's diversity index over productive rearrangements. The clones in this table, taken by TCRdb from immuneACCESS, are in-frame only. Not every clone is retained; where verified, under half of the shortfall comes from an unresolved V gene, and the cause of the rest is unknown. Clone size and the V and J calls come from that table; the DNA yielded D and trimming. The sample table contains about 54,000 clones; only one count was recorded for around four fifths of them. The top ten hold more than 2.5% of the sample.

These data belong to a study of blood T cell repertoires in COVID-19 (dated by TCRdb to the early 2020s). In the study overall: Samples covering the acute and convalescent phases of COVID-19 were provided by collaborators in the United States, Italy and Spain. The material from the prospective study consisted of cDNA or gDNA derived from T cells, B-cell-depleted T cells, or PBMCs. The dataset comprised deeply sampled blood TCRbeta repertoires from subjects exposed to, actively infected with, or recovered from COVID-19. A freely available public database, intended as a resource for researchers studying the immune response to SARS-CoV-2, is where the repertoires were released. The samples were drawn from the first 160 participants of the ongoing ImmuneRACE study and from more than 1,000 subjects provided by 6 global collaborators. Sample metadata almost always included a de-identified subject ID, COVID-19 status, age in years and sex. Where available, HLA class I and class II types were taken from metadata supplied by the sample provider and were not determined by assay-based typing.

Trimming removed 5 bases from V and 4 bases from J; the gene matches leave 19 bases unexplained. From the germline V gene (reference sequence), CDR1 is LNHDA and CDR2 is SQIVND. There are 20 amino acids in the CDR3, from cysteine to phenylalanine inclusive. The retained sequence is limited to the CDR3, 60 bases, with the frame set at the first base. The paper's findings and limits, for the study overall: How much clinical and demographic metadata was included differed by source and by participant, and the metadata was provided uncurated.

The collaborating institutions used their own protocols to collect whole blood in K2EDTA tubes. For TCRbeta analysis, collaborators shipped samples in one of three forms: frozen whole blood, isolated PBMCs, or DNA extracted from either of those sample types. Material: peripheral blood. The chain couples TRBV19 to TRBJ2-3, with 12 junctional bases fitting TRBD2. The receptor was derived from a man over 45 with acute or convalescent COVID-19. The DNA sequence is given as TGTGCCAGTAGTCCCGGGGGACTAGCGGGTCGTTACGGCATCGCAGATACGCAGTATTTT. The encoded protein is CASSPGGLAGRYGIADTQYF.